These T cell receptor beta chains were read from a single sample in a study of blood T cell repertoires in COVID-19. The data were produced by immunoSEQ multiplex PCR, yet TCRdb's version contains in-frame clones alone and is incomplete. Counted here are some 320,000 clones, roughly 90% occurring once; the ten biggest clones make up less than 3.5%. The sample was PBMCs or T cells enriched from blood (not recorded which). The receptors shown here come from a woman in her forties or fifties who had been exposed to COVID-19. CDR3s include the opening cysteine and the closing phenylalanine or tryptophan. A D gene is named only where the DNA matches it firmly. Not every row has a clone size; where given, it reads once, few, many or a size class.

clone size	D gene	J gene	V gene	CDR3 length	CDR3 protein	CDR3 DNA
few	TRBD1	TRBJ2-1	TRBV7-8	15	CASSFWDRVYNEQFF	TGTGCCAGCAGCTTTTGGGACAGGGTCTACAATGAGCAGTTCTTC
NA	NA	TRBJ2-1	TRBV6-1	15	CASSEARVGRNEQFF	TGTGCCAGCAGTGAAGCGCGGGTGGGTCGCAATGAGCAGTTCTTC
NA	TRBD1	TRBJ1-1	TRBV3-1/TRBV3-2	13	CASSPGQGPEAFF	TGTGCCAGCAGTCCGGGACAGGGGCCTGAAGCTTTCTTT
NA	NA	TRBJ1-2	TRBV5-4	15	CASSRPDSSNYGYTF	TGTGCCAGCAGTCGACCGGACAGTTCTAACTATGGCTACACCTTC
NA	NA	TRBJ2-3	TRBV3-1/TRBV3-2	15	CASSPGRGKVDTQYF	TGTGCCAGCAGCCCCGGACGGGGGAAGGTCGATACGCAGTATTTT
NA	NA	TRBJ1-1	TRBV4-1	15	CASSQSQGLNTEAFF	TGCGCCAGCAGCCAGTCCCAGGGGTTGAACACTGAAGCTTTCTTT
many	TRBD1	TRBJ1-5	TRBV15	14	CATSGGTENQPQHF	TGTGCCACCAGCGGGGGGACAGAGAATCAGCCCCAGCATTTT
NA	NA	TRBJ2-1	TRBV5-1	17	CASSFGPGTQVGNEQFF	TGCGCCAGCAGCTTCGGACCCGGGACACAGGTGGGGAATGAGCAGTTCTTC
once	NA	TRBJ1-3	TRBV30	11	CAWLRGNTIYF	TGTGCCTGGCTGCGGGGAAACACCATATATTTT
once	NA	TRBJ1-1	TRBV5-1	19	CASSLGLVRTGAMNTEAFF	TGCGCCAGCAGCTTGGGGCTCGTCCGAACGGGAGCCATGAACACTGAAGCTTTCTTT
NA	TRBD2	TRBJ2-5	TRBV3-1/TRBV3-2	17	CASSQSDSSLARETQYF	TGTGCCAGCAGCCAATCGGATTCTTCACTAGCGCGCGAGACCCAGTACTTC
once	NA	TRBJ2-1	TRBV5-1	16	CASSLFGPGRAGEQFF	NA
NA	TRBD1	TRBJ2-5	TRBV7-9	16	CASSLGLGQGIETQYF	TGTGCCAGCAGCCTCGGGTTGGGACAGGGGATCGAGACCCAGTACTTC
NA	NA	TRBJ2-1	TRBV4-2	15	CASSPRTDSYNEQFF	TGTGCCAGCAGCCCCCGGACTGATTCCTACAATGAGCAGTTCTTC
NA	TRBD1	TRBJ2-7	TRBV6-5	15	CASSKPGQGADEQYF	TGTGCCAGCAGTAAACCGGGACAGGGGGCTGACGAGCAGTACTTC
once	TRBD2	TRBJ2-7	TRBV28	16	CASSPGLAGAYYEQYF	TGTGCCAGCAGTCCCGGACTAGCGGGGGCCTACTACGAGCAGTACTTC
NA	TRBD2	TRBJ2-5	TRBV5-6	15	CASSSASGGAETQYF	TGTGCCAGCAGCTCGGCTAGCGGGGGGGCGGAGACCCAGTACTTC
once	TRBD1	TRBJ2-7	TRBV28	13	CASTTTGVYEQYF	TGTGCCAGCACTACGACAGGGGTGTACGAGCAGTACTTC
NA	TRBD1	TRBJ1-1	TRBV5-1	18	CASSLDLTGGVMNTEAFF	TGCGCCAGCAGCTTGGACCTAACAGGGGGGGTCATGAACACTGAAGCTTTCTTT
NA	NA	TRBJ1-3	TRBV9	15	CASSARGGTGNTIYF	TGTGCCAGCAGCGCTCGTGGGGGCACTGGAAACACCATATATTTT
NA	NA	TRBJ2-6	TRBV19	18	CASSTTRFAGSGANVLTF	TGTGCCAGTAGTACGACACGGTTCGCAGGGTCTGGGGCCAACGTCCTGACTTTC
NA	TRBD1	TRBJ1-4	TRBV5-1	14	CASSTRGRDEKLFF	TGCGCCAGCAGCACCAGGGGGCGCGATGAAAAACTGTTTTTT